The 14 T cell receptor beta chains presented below share a single source sample, sequenced in a study of persistence of HIV-infected CD4 T cells. The antigens for these receptors are not known. Sequencing used immunoSEQ version 4 in survey mode. Produced via immunoSEQ multiplex PCR; TCRdb's table is partial and in-frame only. The data contain about 40,000 clones, around 78% of them seen just once; the ten biggest clones take up 14%. The stimulus was an HIV-1 Gag 15-mer peptide pool, around 1.1 ug/peptide/mL. Memory cells lacking CD40L and CD69 with high CD45RO were sorted. The source was CD4+ T cells sorted from PBMCs after roughly 18-hour stimulation, collected from a patient who received antiretroviral therapy. The receptors come from an adult man with HIV who was CMV-seropositive.

V gene TRBV6-5 combines with J gene TRBJ2-7; TRBD1 aligns across 7 bases. The junction had 2 bases not matched to a gene; V was cut back by 6 bases and J by 0 bases. The CDR3 covers 13 residues. The germline gives CDR1 MNHEY, CDR2 SVGAGI. The CDR3 sequence: CASRRTGSYEQYF. As DNA, the CDR3 is TGTGCCAGCAGAAGGACAGGCTCCTACGAGCAGTACTTC.

V is TRBV9 and J is TRBJ2-3, with 12 bases lining up with TRBD2. V shed 0 bases, J shed 4 bases, and the junction held 6 bases outside the gene matches. The CDR3 has 17 amino acids. Germline V gene sequence: CDR1 SGDLS, CDR2 YYNGEE. The CDR3 DNA is TGTGCCAGCAGCGTAGGGGCTAGCGGGAGGGTAGCAGATACGCAGTATTTT. This codes for CASSVGASGRVADTQYF.

This clone appeared a single time. The chain couples TRBV6-6 to TRBJ1-1, with unresolved D. The CDR3 is 13 residues long. Germline values: CDR1 MNHNY, CDR2 SVGAGI (reference sequence). Trimming shortened V by 9 bases and J by 4 bases, and 15 bases separated the two germline ends. The CDR3 reads CASLTERGTEAFF. DNA of the CDR3: TGTGCCAGTTTGACGGAGCGGGGCACTGAAGCTTTCTTT.

The chain has TRBV19 and TRBJ1-4, with 9 bases matching TRBD1. Germline trimming cut 4 bases from V and 13 bases from J; bases unmatched to any gene: 7. This CDR3 comprises 13 residues. Germline CDR1 LNHDA, CDR2 SQIVND (reference sequence). CDR3 protein: CASSSGTGLVLFF. The CDR3 DNA sequence: TGTGCCAGTAGTAGCGGGACAGGGTTGGTACTGTTTTTT.

This chain joins TRBV4-2 and TRBJ1-4, with D possibly matching TRBD1 (6 bases). Germline lookup yields CDR1 LGHNA and CDR2 YNFKEQ. V lost 0 bases to trimming and J lost 0 bases, with 14 bases between them. The CDR3 runs to 18 residues. In DNA form, the CDR3 reads TGTGCCAGCAGCCAAGATTTAGGGGGATCCACAACTAATGAAAAACTGTTTTTT. It translates to CASSQDLGGSTTNEKLFF.

The chain links TRBV5-1 to TRBJ2-5; D unclear. CDR3 size: 11 residues. Trimming pared 3 bases from V and 7 bases from J, leaving 7 bases between. Germline V gives CDR1 SGHRS, CDR2 YFSETQ. The CDR3: CASSYAATQYF. The DNA of the CDR3 is TGCGCCAGCAGCTATGCGGCGACCCAGTACTTC.

The chain couples TRBV5-8 to TRBJ1-2; D gene ambiguous. CDR3 length equals 13 residues. V was shortened by 4 bases and J by 4 bases, with 11 bases between the two germline ends. The V gene's germline CDR1 is SGHTS and CDR2 YDEGEE. DNA for the CDR3: TGTGCCAGCAGCAATCGCTGGGTCTATGGCTACACCTTC. It is translated as CASSNRWVYGYTF.

This chain connects TRBV5-4 to TRBJ2-1, with 9 bases fitting TRBD2. In germline, CDR1 is SGHNT, CDR2 YYREEE (reference sequence). V was pared by 2 bases and J by 4 bases, with 7 bases of the junction left unmatched. CDR3 length: 16 residues. CDR3 region: CASSLVAGARYNEQFF. In DNA form, the CDR3 reads TGTGCCAGCAGCTTAGTAGCGGGAGCCCGATACAATGAGCAGTTCTTC.

The V and J genes are TRBV25-1 and TRBJ2-2, with D possibly TRBD1 on 5 matching bases. This CDR3 comprises 15 residues. The V gene's germline CDR1 is MGHDK and CDR2 SYGVNS. V was pared by 2 bases and J by 2 bases, with 9 bases between. The CDR3 loop is CASSENRGNTGELFF. The CDR3 coding sequence is TGTGCCAGCAGTGAAAATAGGGGAAACACCGGGGAGCTGTTTTTT. The variable domain in full, completed from reference TRBV25-1 and TRBJ2-2, reads EADIYQTPRYLVIGTGKKITLECSQTMGHDKMYWYQQDPGMELHLIHYSYGVNSTEKGDLSSESTVSRIRTEHFPLTLESARPSHTSQYLCASSENRGNTGELFFGEGSRLTVL.

This clone was seen only once. V is TRBV7-2 and J is TRBJ1-1; no firm D call. Per germline, CDR1 SGHTA and CDR2 FQGNSA. Trimming pared 1 base from V and 0 bases from J, leaving 6 bases between. This CDR3 has 14 amino acids. The CDR3 DNA sequence: TGTGCCAGCAGCTTAGGCCAGGTGAACACTGAAGCTTTCTTT. This sequence encodes CASSLGQVNTEAFF.

The rearrangement joins TRBV7-9 to TRBJ1-6, with D perhaps TRBD1 (5 bases). The V end lost 4 bases, the J end lost 15 bases, and 10 bases lay between the germline ends. The CDR3 is 11 amino acids. The germline CDR1 and CDR2 sequences are SEHNR and FQNEAQ (reference sequence). The CDR3 sequence: CASSSGHLLHF. The CDR3 DNA follows: TGTGCCAGCAGCTCAGGACATCTCCTCCACTTT. Supplemented by reference TRBV7-9 and TRBJ1-6, the full variable domain reads DTGVSQNPRHKITKRGQNVTFRCDPISEHNRLYWYRQTLGQGPEFLTYFQNEAQLEKSRLLSDRFSAERPKGSFSTLEIQRTEQGDSAMYLCASSSGHLLHFGNGTRLTVT.

This clone was detected only once. The chain uses TRBV19 and TRBJ1-2; unclear D gene. CDR1 is LNHDA, CDR2 SQIVND, per germline (reference sequence). This CDR3 region has 15 residues. With 2 bases removed from V and 8 bases from J, the gap between germline ends came to 18 bases. CDR3 nucleotide sequence: TGTGCCAGTAGTATACTCCCGGACGGGAATCGGGGCTACACCTTC. Its protein product is CASSILPDGNRGYTF.

The J gene is TRBJ2-1, the V gene TRBV30; 9 nucleotides agree with TRBD2. J gave up 9 bases and V 3 bases, and 6 bases lay outside the gene matches. The CDR3 has 13 amino acids. Germline CDR1 is GTSNPN and CDR2 is SVGIG (reference sequence). CDR3 amino acids: CAWSSAGGREQFF. In DNA, the CDR3 is TGTGCCTGGAGCTCTGCGGGAGGGCGTGAGCAGTTCTTC.

CDR3 DNA sequence: TGTGCCAGCAGCTTCCAACAGCCCCTATACAATGAGCAGTTCTTC. It codes for CASSFQQPLYNEQFF. J is TRBJ2-1 and V is TRBV5-6; D unclear. V was shortened by 2 bases and J by 4 bases, with 13 bases between the two germline ends. The CDR3 covers 15 residues. CDR1 and CDR2 from the germline V gene are SGHDT and YYEEEE. The entire variable domain, with the rest obtained from reference TRBV5-6 and TRBJ2-1, is as follows: DAGVTQSPTHLIKTRGQQVTLRCSPKSGHDTVSWYQQALGQGPQFIFQYYEEEERQRGNFPDRFSGHQFPNYSSELNVNALLLGDSALYLCASSFQQPLYNEQFFGPGTRLTVL.